These T cell receptor beta chains were read from a single sample in a study of cytomegalovirus exposure and HLA in healthy donors. Sequenced by immunoSEQ multiplex PCR; TCRdb stores in-frame clones only, minus some. The repertoire consists of approximately 150,000 clones, with approximately 84% occurring once and the leading ten covering about 2.5%. Sequenced sample: PBMCs. The receptors stem from a man younger than 45 in good health and CMV-seropositive. CDR3s include the opening cysteine and the closing phenylalanine or tryptophan. The D gene is left open where the match is weak. Clone size is stated in some rows and not others, as once, few, many or a class when expanded.

clone_size	v_call	d_call	j_call	cdr3_nt	cdr3_aa
.	TRBV27	TRBD2	TRBJ2-1	TGTGCCAGCAAAAGCGGACTAGCGGTATACAATGAGCAGTTCTTC	CASKSGLAVYNEQFF
.	TRBV2	TRBD1	TRBJ1-5	TGTGCCAGCTCTGAAAGGGACAGCATCTATAGCAATCAGCCCCAGCATTTT	CASSERDSIYSNQPQHF
few	TRBV4-3	.	TRBJ1-5	TGCGCCAGCAGCCAAGACAGGGGAGAAGGGCCCCAGCATTTT	CASSQDRGEGPQHF
.	TRBV9	TRBD2	TRBJ2-1	TGTGCCAGCAGCGTAGTCGGCGGGAGGGCCTACAATGAGCAGTTCTTC	CASSVVGGRAYNEQFF
.	TRBV6-5	.	TRBJ1-6	TGTGCCAGCAGGGCAGAGGGCAGAAATTCACCCCTCCACTTT	CASRAEGRNSPLHF
.	TRBV13	.	TRBJ2-1	TGTGCCAGCAGCCTGGGGGCTTCTAGCCATGAGCAGTTCTTC	CASSLGASSHEQFF
.	TRBV15	.	TRBJ1-3	TGTGCCACCAGCAGAGAAGGGAGTGCGAACACCATATATTTT	CATSREGSANTIYF
.	TRBV7-6	TRBD1	TRBJ2-5	TGTGCCAGCAGCCCCTGGACAGGGATGGAGACCCAGTACTTC	CASSPWTGMETQYF
few	TRBV4-3	TRBD1	TRBJ1-3	TGCGCCAGCAGCCAGAGTCGGACAGGTACTGGAAACACCATATATTTT	CASSQSRTGTGNTIYF
.	TRBV4-1	.	TRBJ1-1	TGCGCCAGCAGCCAACTTGGGACTTCTCGGGATACTGAAGCTTTCTTT	CASSQLGTSRDTEAFF
.	TRBV27	TRBD2	TRBJ2-5	TGTGCCAGCAGGGTAGCGGGAGCAGGGCAAGAGACCCAGTACTTC	CASRVAGAGQETQYF
once	TRBV5-4	TRBD2	TRBJ2-3	TGTGCCAGCAGCTGGGGACTAGCGGGAAGCACAGATACGCAGTATTTT	CASSWGLAGSTDTQYF
few	TRBV25-1	.	TRBJ1-1	TGTGCCAGCAGTGGGACGATGAAAAGGGGGAACACTGAAGCTTTCTTT	CASSGTMKRGNTEAFF
.	TRBV7-8	TRBD2	TRBJ2-3	TGTGCCAGCAGCTTACGACTAGCGGGAGGGCCAGATACGCAGTATTTT	CASSLRLAGGPDTQYF